This T cell receptor beta chain was identified in a study of blood T cell repertoires in COVID-19. Study-wide context: From the United States, Italy and Spain came samples of acute and convalescent COVID-19.

This clone was recorded once. The CDR3 sequence is 15 residues long. Per germline, CDR1 GTSNPN and CDR2 SVGIG (reference sequence). The junction had 14 bases not matched to a gene; V was cut back by 2 bases and J by 8 bases. Per the original data handling: Amplification from reference gene primers served as the basis for estimated nucleated cell counts. Data came from immunoSEQ multiplex PCR; TCRdb stores just in-frame clones and leaves some out. V, J and clone size are taken as reported in that table, and D and trimming were inferred from the DNA itself. Here the sample spans tens of thousands of clones, 75% to 95% being singletons.

Sequenced: peripheral blood. The gene calls are TRBV30 and TRBJ1-2; 7 bases fit TRBD1. The receptor was isolated from a man aged 55 to 70 with acute or convalescent COVID-19. The CDR3 protein is CAWSPSLDRAEGYTF. The CDR3 nucleotides are TGTGCCTGGAGTCCCTCCCTAGACAGGGCGGAAGGCTACACCTTC.